The 31 T cell receptor beta chains given below trace back to one sample, sequenced in a study of CD8 T cells in ankylosing spondylitis. Broader study findings: What seemed typical of ankylosing spondylitis blood was a TCR beta motif built from about eight highly homologous variants.

TCRdb itself ran the 5' RACE reads through MiXCR, one entry per CDR3 protein. The sample contains around 540,000 distinct CDR3 sequences, 9.5% to 15% of which appear only once. These TCRs are of unknown antigen specificity. The sample consisted of blood, either unsorted or a sorted T cell fraction (not recorded which). Source of these receptors: a male donor with ankylosing spondylitis.

This clonotype was counted between two and nine times. V usage is TRBV3-1 and J usage is TRBJ2-1; the match to TRBD2 covers 8 bases. The CDR3 runs to 15 residues. Germline values: CDR1 LGHDT, CDR2 YNNKEL (reference sequence). V lost 1 base and J lost 5; bases outside the gene matches: 4. CDR3 sequence: CASSQVSGKDNEQFF. For the CDR3, the DNA is TGTGCCAGCAGCCAAGTTAGCGGGAAGGACAATGAGCAGTTCTTC.

The chain couples TRBV20-1 to TRBJ2-4, with 7 bases lining up with TRBD2. Looked up from germline, CDR1 is DFQATT and CDR2 is SNEGSKA (reference sequence). The CDR3 covers 17 residues. V shed 0 bases and J 0 bases; nucleotides not matched to a gene: 8. This CDR3 is CSARERLADLAKNIQYF. The CDR3, as DNA: TGCAGTGCTAGAGAGAGACTAGCAGACCTAGCCAAAAACATTCAGTACTTC.

This clonotype was observed a handful of times. The chain uses TRBV20-1 and TRBJ2-5; 9 nucleotides match TRBD1. Trimming cost V 6 bases and J 2 bases; bases outside gene matches: 7. Germline values: CDR1 DFQATT, CDR2 SNEGSKA (reference sequence). CDR3 length: 14 amino acids. The CDR3 sequence: CSAYDRGWQETQYF. Written as DNA, the CDR3 is TGCAGTGCCTATGACAGGGGGTGGCAAGAGACCCAGTACTTC.

V and J are TRBV7-2 and TRBJ2-7; D is perhaps TRBD1 (6 bases). CDR1 and CDR2 from the germline V gene are SGHTA and FQGNSA. Trimming removed 0 bases at V and 5 bases at J, with 14 bases between. The CDR3 totals 15 residues. CDR3 sequence reads: CASSLARTAAHEQYF. As DNA, the CDR3 is TGTGCCAGCAGCTTAGCCCGGACAGCAGCTCACGAGCAGTACTTC.

V and J are TRBV5-1 and TRBJ2-3; 7 nucleotides match TRBD2. CDR3 length: 14 amino acids. Germline values: CDR1 SGHRS, CDR2 YFSETQ. Trimming cost V 4 bases and J 4 bases; bases outside gene matches: 6. CDR3 DNA: TGCGCCAGCAGCCCGGGGACTACTGCAGATACGCAGTATTTT. Residues: CASSPGTTADTQYF.

This chain uses TRBV20-1 with TRBJ2-1; D gene uncertain. This CDR3 contains 15 residues. Per germline, CDR1 DFQATT and CDR2 SNEGSKA (reference sequence). Trimming left V 3 bases short and J 3 bases short, with 15 bases between. The CDR3, as DNA: TGCAGTGCTAGTAACGCTGACTGGGGCTACAATGAGCAGTTCTTC. Translating it yields CSASNADWGYNEQFF.

V is TRBV7-9 and J is TRBJ2-2; D possibly matches TRBD1 or TRBD2 (5 bases each). Germline V gene sequence: CDR1 SEHNR, CDR2 FQNEAQ (reference sequence). CDR3 length: 14 residues. The V end lost 1 base, the J end lost 5 bases, and 8 bases lay between the germline ends. CDR3 DNA: TGTGCCAGCAGCTTAGTCGGGGCAACCGGGGAGCTGTTTTTT. It encodes CASSLVGATGELFF.

This chain connects TRBV5-1 to TRBJ2-3; 9 nucleotides agree with TRBD2. Trimming at V came to 7 bases and at J to 1 base, leaving 4 bases not matched to a gene. The CDR3 runs 14 residues. The germline V gene encodes CDR1 SGHRS and CDR2 YFSETQ. For the CDR3, the DNA is TGCGCCAGCGGCGGGAGGGAAGGCACAGATACGCAGTATTTT. Translation gives CASGGREGTDTQYF.

The chain employs TRBV11-3 and TRBJ2-2; tentatively, D is TRBD1 (6 bases). The V gene lost 1 base and the J gene lost 4 bases, with 13 bases spanning the gap. The CDR3 is made up of 16 amino acids. Germline CDR1 reads SGHNT; CDR2 reads YENEEA. This CDR3 reads CASSLGLRGATGELFF. CDR3 nucleotide sequence: TGTGCCAGCAGCTTAGGTCTCAGGGGAGCCACCGGGGAGCTGTTTTTT. Full variable domain (outside the CDR3, taken from reference TRBV11-3 and TRBJ2-2): EAGVVQSPRYKIIEKKQPVAFWCNPISGHNTLYWYLQNLGQGPELLIRYENEEAVDDSQLPKDRFSAERLKGVDSTLKIQPAELGDSAVYLCASSLGLRGATGELFFGEGSRLTVL.

This clonotype was counted ten times or more. V is TRBV7-7 and J is TRBJ2-5, with TRBD2 matching over 9 bases. Unmatched junction bases numbered 5, after V lost 2 bases and J lost 1 base. This CDR3 region has 16 residues. Looked up from germline, CDR1 is SSHAT and CDR2 is FNYEAQ (reference sequence). CDR3 sequence (DNA): TGTGCCAGCAGCTTACTGCGAGCGGGGGGCCAAGAGACCCAGTACTTC. As protein: CASSLLRAGGQETQYF.

V usage is TRBV2 and J usage is TRBJ2-2; no definite D call. Germline CDR1 and CDR2: SNHLY and FYNNEI. The CDR3 covers 16 residues. The V end lost 6 bases, the J end lost 4 bases, and 18 bases lay between the germline ends. For the CDR3, the DNA is TGTGCCAGCAGAGCCGGGCTCCTCGGTGGCACCGGGGAGCTGTTTTTT. Amino acids: CASRAGLLGGTGELFF.

The rearrangement joins TRBV15 to TRBJ2-2; weak D call: TRBD2 (6 bases). This CDR3 is built from 15 residues. V was cut by 0 bases and J by 5 bases, with 10 bases left in between. Per germline, CDR1 LNHNV and CDR2 YYDKDF (reference sequence). The CDR3 region has the DNA TGTGCCACCAGCAGAGATCAGGGAGGAACCGGGGAGCTGTTTTTT. It translates to CATSRDQGGTGELFF.

The J gene is TRBJ2-1, the V gene TRBV29-1; TRBD2 aligns across 10 bases. The CDR3 loop spans 13 amino acids. CDR1 SQVTM and CDR2 ANQGSEA come from the germline V gene. V lost 3 bases and J lost 8; bases outside the gene matches: 4. The CDR3 DNA is TGCAGCGTTGACAGCGGGAGGGCCTATGAGCAGTTCTTC. Protein: CSVDSGRAYEQFF.

The chain links TRBV15 to TRBJ2-1, with unresolved D. There are 12 residues in the CDR3. From germline, CDR1 is LNHNV and CDR2 YYDKDF (reference sequence). V was cut by 0 bases and J by 13 bases, with 10 bases left in between. The CDR3, as DNA: TGTGCCACCAGCAGAGATCTCTCTTTACAGTTCTTC. Translation: CATSRDLSLQFF.

This clonotype was counted only a few times. The chain is built from TRBV20-1 and TRBJ1-5, with 8 nucleotides matching TRBD1. Germline CDR1 reads DFQATT; CDR2 reads SNEGSKA (reference sequence). The CDR3 runs to 14 residues. V dropped 2 bases and J dropped 7; count of bases not matched to a gene: 7. In nucleotides, the CDR3 is TGCAGTGCTAGATGGGGACAGGAAAAACAGCCCCAGCATTTT. Encoded protein: CSARWGQEKQPQHF.

This clonotype was found a few times. This chain joins TRBV3-1 and TRBJ2-3, with 9 bases that match TRBD2. CDR1 and CDR2 from the germline V gene are LGHDT and YNNKEL (reference sequence). Trimming cost V 1 base and J 5 bases; bases outside gene matches: 4. This CDR3 has 15 residues. The CDR3 nucleotides are TGTGCCAGCAGCCAAGGCGGGAGGGGAGTAGATACGCAGTATTTT. Residues: CASSQGGRGVDTQYF.

CDR3 nucleotides: TGCGCCAGCAGCTTGGACCACCCTAGCGGGAGGTACGGGGAGCTGTTTTTT. Protein: CASSLDHPSGRYGELFF. This rearrangement joins TRBV5-1 to TRBJ2-2; 11 nucleotides agree with TRBD2. The CDR3 length is 17 residues. The J segment lost 7 bases and the V segment lost 0 bases, leaving 8 bases of the junction unmatched. Germline V gene data show CDR1 as SGHRS and CDR2 as YFSETQ.

The J gene is TRBJ2-1, the V gene TRBV20-1; D is uncertain. CDR3 size: 11 residues. CDR1 and CDR2 from the germline V gene are DFQATT and SNEGSKA (reference sequence). The ends were cut back, 6 bases at V and 8 bases at J, with 11 bases in the middle. Here the CDR3 reads CSAADRHEQFF. CDR3 bases: TGCAGTGCCGCTGACCGTCATGAGCAGTTCTTC.

V and J are TRBV5-1 and TRBJ1-4; the match to TRBD1 covers 8 bases. The germline gives CDR1 SGHRS, CDR2 YFSETQ. V trimming: 0 bases; J trimming: 8 bases; junction bases outside the gene matches: 6. The CDR3 length is 15 residues. The CDR3 is CASSLEQGGREKLFF. The CDR3 bases are TGCGCCAGCAGCTTGGAACAGGGGGGACGAGAAAAACTGTTTTTT. The variable domain in full, completed from reference TRBV5-1 and TRBJ1-4, reads KAGVTQTPRYLIKTRGQQVTLSCSPISGHRSVSWYQQTPGQGLQFLFEYFSETQRNKGNFPGRFSGRQFSNSRSEMNVSTLELGDSALYLCASSLEQGGREKLFFGSGTQLSVL.

V and J are TRBV9 and TRBJ2-1; TRBD2 agrees at 7 bases. Germline V gene sequence: CDR1 SGDLS, CDR2 YYNGEE. The V gene end was trimmed by 5 bases and the J gene end by 8 bases; junction bases not matched to a gene: 7. There are 13 residues in the CDR3. DNA of the CDR3: TGTGCCAGCAGGGGGACTACTACACATGAGCAGTTCTTC. Protein product: CASRGTTTHEQFF.

The chain combines TRBV12-5 with TRBJ1-1, with D unclear. Germline CDR1 LGHNT, CDR2 FRNRAP. The CDR3 runs to 15 residues. V was clipped by 3 bases and J by 6 bases, with 17 bases between them. The CDR3 here is CASGFHSGVRAEAFF. As DNA, the CDR3 is TGTGCTAGTGGTTTCCATTCCGGGGTAAGGGCTGAAGCTTTCTTT.

V usage is TRBV18 and J usage is TRBJ2-3; the D gene is possibly TRBD1 (6 bases). Germline assignment: CDR1 KGHSH and CDR2 LQKENI. V lost 6 bases and J 3 bases, leaving 13 bases between the germline ends. This CDR3 comprises 14 residues. The CDR3 is CASSEAGTTDTQYF. The CDR3 DNA reads as TGTGCCAGCTCCGAGGCAGGGACAACAGATACGCAGTATTTT. The whole variable domain, remainder taken from reference TRBV18 and TRBJ2-3, is NAGVMQNPRHLVRRRGQEARLRCSPMKGHSHVYWYRQLPEEGLKFMVYLQKENIIDESGMPKERFSAEFPKEGPSILRIQQVVRGDSAAYFCASSEAGTTDTQYFGPGTRLTVL.

The chain carries TRBV12-3 or TRBV12-4 and TRBJ1-5, with D possibly TRBD1 on 6 matching bases. V was trimmed by 1 base and J by 8 bases, leaving 9 bases between them. The length of the CDR3 is 13 residues. The CDR3 loop reads CASSLDGGEPQHF. CDR3 coding DNA: TGTGCCAGCAGTTTAGACGGGGGCGAGCCCCAGCATTTT.

A few counts support this clonotype. The chain links TRBV4-2 to TRBJ1-1; 8 positions match TRBD1. The CDR3 loop spans 16 amino acids. V lost 4 bases to trimming and J lost 8 bases; unmatched junction nucleotides: 15. CDR1 LGHNA and CDR2 YNFKEQ come from the germline V gene. The CDR3 DNA reads TGTGCCAGCAGCCCCCGAGGCAGGACAGGGTCTTACGAAGCTTTCTTT. Its protein product is CASSPRGRTGSYEAFF.

This clonotype has more than one count but fewer than ten. The rearrangement links TRBV7-9 to TRBJ2-3, with TRBD2 identical over 15 bases. Trimming took 5 bases from V and 6 from J; bases not matched to a gene: 9. The germline CDR1 and CDR2 sequences are SEHNR and FQNEAQ (reference sequence). The CDR3 totals 17 residues. The CDR3 loop is CASSVSGLAGGVDTQYF. DNA of the CDR3: TGTGCCAGCAGCGTATCCGGACTAGCGGGAGGGGTGGATACGCAGTATTTT.

The chain combines TRBV7-9 with TRBJ2-1; D is unresolved. This CDR3 is built from 15 residues. V dropped 3 bases and J dropped 10 bases, with 19 bases sitting between them. Germline V gives CDR1 SEHNR, CDR2 FQNEAQ (reference sequence). This CDR3 is CASSFPLSAPTEQFF. DNA for the CDR3: TGTGCCAGCAGCTTTCCCTTATCAGCGCCGACCGAGCAGTTCTTC.

V and J are TRBV27 and TRBJ1-2, with D unclear. This CDR3 has 13 amino acids. Between the trimmed V and J ends, which lost 6 bases and 0 bases, there was a span of 8 bases. CDR1 and CDR2 from the germline V gene are MNHEY and SMNVEV (reference sequence). CDR3 DNA: TGTGCCAGCAGCCGGGCAGCTAACTATGGCTACACCTTC. This sequence encodes CASSRAANYGYTF.

This clonotype has a handful of counts. The chain has TRBV6-2 or TRBV6-3 and TRBJ2-1; 9 bases line up with TRBD2. The junction had 8 bases not matched to a gene; V was cut back by 0 bases and J by 5 bases. The germline gives CDR1 MNHEY, CDR2 SVGEGT. The CDR3 totals 17 residues. CDR3: CASSYSMGRLADNEQFF. CDR3 in DNA: TGTGCCAGCAGTTACTCGATGGGGAGACTAGCGGACAATGAGCAGTTCTTC.

In this sample, this clonotype turned up many times. The V gene is TRBV29-1, the J gene TRBJ2-1, with 7 bases aligning to TRBD2. CDR1 and CDR2 (germline): SQVTM, ANQGSEA. This CDR3 comprises 16 residues. J was trimmed by 7 bases and V by 1 base; bases with no gene match: 13. The CDR3 is CSVEGRTRLSGNEQFF. The CDR3 bases are TGCAGCGTTGAAGGAAGGACTAGACTATCCGGTAATGAGCAGTTCTTC.

A few counts support this clonotype. The genes are TRBV29-1 and TRBJ2-1; 14 nucleotides agree with TRBD2. J was trimmed by 9 bases and V by 6 bases; bases with no gene match: 4. The CDR3 is 13 amino acids. Germline lookup yields CDR1 SQVTM and CDR2 ANQGSEA. The CDR3: CSVGTSGSGEQFF. CDR3 DNA: TGCAGCGTAGGGACTAGCGGGAGTGGTGAGCAGTTCTTC.

V usage is TRBV30 and J usage is TRBJ1-2, with D possibly matching TRBD1 (5 bases). V lost 0 bases and J 7 bases, leaving 15 bases between the germline ends. Looked up from germline, CDR1 is GTSNPN and CDR2 is SVGIG (reference sequence). CDR3 size: 14 residues. In DNA, the CDR3 is TGTGCCTGGAGTGTCCTGGCGCAGGGCGGTGGCTACACCTTC. Encoded protein: CAWSVLAQGGGYTF. The variable domain in full, completed from reference TRBV30 and TRBJ1-2, reads SQTIHQWPATLVQPVGSPLSLECTVEGTSNPNLYWYRQAAGRGLQLLFYSVGIGQISSEVPQNLSASRPQDRQFILSSKKLLLSDSGFYLCAWSVLAQGGGYTFGSGTRLTVV.